This T cell receptor beta chain was found in a study of cytomegalovirus exposure and HLA in healthy donors. The overall study: A subsequent analysis stated that the 110 or so validation repertoires were run on the same platform as the roughly 670 first-cohort repertoires.

Profiled with immunoSEQ multiplex PCR; TCRdb holds only in-frame clones, not every one. There are about 140,000 clones in the sample; about 80% occur only once, and roughly 30% lies in the top ten. From germline, CDR1 is LNHDA and CDR2 SQIVND (reference sequence). The CDR3 covers 15 residues. After removal of 5 bases from V and 2 bases from J, the junction contained 5 bases not matched to a gene. The chain couples TRBV19 to TRBJ1-5, with 8 bases lining up with TRBD1. The material sequenced was PBMCs. This clonotype was obtained from a man in his thirties or forties in good health and CMV-seropositive. In nucleotides, the CDR3 is TGTGCCAGTAGTCTACCACAGGGGGGCAATCAGCCCCAGCATTTT. Its protein is CASSLPQGGNQPQHF.